What follows are 2 T cell receptor beta chains derived from one specimen sequenced in a study of CD8+CD57+ T cells in acquired aplastic anemia. TCR beta VDJ combinations and CDR3 sequences were profiled from genomic DNA. TCRdb fed the reads into MiXCR, producing one record per CDR3 protein. In the table there are some 180,000 distinct CDR3 sequences, under 55% of which are singletons. Sequenced material: sorted CD4+, CD8+, or CD8+CD57+ T cells (not recorded which) from PBMCs. The receptors come from a human donor in good health.

This clonotype has a count of ten or more. The chain has TRBV10-3 and TRBJ2-3; 8 positions match TRBD2. The CDR3 covers 13 residues. The V gene end was trimmed by 8 bases and the J gene end by 6 bases; junction bases not matched to a gene: 7. Germline assignment: CDR1 ENHRY and CDR2 SYGVKD. The CDR3 nucleotides read TGTGCCATCGCAGAGCGGGAGATGGATACGCAGTATTTT. Its translation: CAIAEREMDTQYF.

V gene TRBV7-9 combines with J gene TRBJ2-3; 11 bases are shared with TRBD2. The junction had 2 bases not matched to a gene; V was cut back by 3 bases and J by 0 bases. Germline V lookup: CDR1 SEHNR, CDR2 FQNEAQ (reference sequence). The CDR3 covers 16 residues. Written as DNA, the CDR3 is TGTGCCAGCAGCTTTAGACTAGCGGGAAGCACAGATACGCAGTATTTT. Translation: CASSFRLAGSTDTQYF.